This TCR beta chain derives from a study of T cell repertoires in cytomegalovirus infection. About the research overall: Based on public TCR beta signatures, there were indications of CMV infection and of a matching HLA type.

Each CDR3 protein is one row after TCRdb ran MiXCR on the reads. The sample includes approximately 770,000 distinct CDR3 sequences, approximately 32% of them seen just once. This clonotype was recorded at least ten times. Its antigen is still unknown. J was trimmed by 4 bases and V by 5 bases; bases with no gene match: 5. The CDR3 is made up of 15 amino acids. General study findings and limits: HLA-C-restricted TCR beta clonotypes specific for CMV led the ex vivo response. Cumulative public TCR beta family frequency identified CMV carriers with the relevant HLA.

The chain links TRBV12-3 or TRBV12-4 to TRBJ1-3; 10 bases match TRBD1. The starting material was cultured CD8+ T cells from PBMCs, obtained from culture after CMV antigen stimulation. This TCR derives from a human donor in good health (CMV status not recorded). Some clones in this sample may be carry-over from other donors' samples. The CDR3 is CASSRQGARGNTIYF. As DNA, the CDR3 is TGTGCCAGCAGTCGACAGGGGGCGCGGGGAAACACCATATATTTT.